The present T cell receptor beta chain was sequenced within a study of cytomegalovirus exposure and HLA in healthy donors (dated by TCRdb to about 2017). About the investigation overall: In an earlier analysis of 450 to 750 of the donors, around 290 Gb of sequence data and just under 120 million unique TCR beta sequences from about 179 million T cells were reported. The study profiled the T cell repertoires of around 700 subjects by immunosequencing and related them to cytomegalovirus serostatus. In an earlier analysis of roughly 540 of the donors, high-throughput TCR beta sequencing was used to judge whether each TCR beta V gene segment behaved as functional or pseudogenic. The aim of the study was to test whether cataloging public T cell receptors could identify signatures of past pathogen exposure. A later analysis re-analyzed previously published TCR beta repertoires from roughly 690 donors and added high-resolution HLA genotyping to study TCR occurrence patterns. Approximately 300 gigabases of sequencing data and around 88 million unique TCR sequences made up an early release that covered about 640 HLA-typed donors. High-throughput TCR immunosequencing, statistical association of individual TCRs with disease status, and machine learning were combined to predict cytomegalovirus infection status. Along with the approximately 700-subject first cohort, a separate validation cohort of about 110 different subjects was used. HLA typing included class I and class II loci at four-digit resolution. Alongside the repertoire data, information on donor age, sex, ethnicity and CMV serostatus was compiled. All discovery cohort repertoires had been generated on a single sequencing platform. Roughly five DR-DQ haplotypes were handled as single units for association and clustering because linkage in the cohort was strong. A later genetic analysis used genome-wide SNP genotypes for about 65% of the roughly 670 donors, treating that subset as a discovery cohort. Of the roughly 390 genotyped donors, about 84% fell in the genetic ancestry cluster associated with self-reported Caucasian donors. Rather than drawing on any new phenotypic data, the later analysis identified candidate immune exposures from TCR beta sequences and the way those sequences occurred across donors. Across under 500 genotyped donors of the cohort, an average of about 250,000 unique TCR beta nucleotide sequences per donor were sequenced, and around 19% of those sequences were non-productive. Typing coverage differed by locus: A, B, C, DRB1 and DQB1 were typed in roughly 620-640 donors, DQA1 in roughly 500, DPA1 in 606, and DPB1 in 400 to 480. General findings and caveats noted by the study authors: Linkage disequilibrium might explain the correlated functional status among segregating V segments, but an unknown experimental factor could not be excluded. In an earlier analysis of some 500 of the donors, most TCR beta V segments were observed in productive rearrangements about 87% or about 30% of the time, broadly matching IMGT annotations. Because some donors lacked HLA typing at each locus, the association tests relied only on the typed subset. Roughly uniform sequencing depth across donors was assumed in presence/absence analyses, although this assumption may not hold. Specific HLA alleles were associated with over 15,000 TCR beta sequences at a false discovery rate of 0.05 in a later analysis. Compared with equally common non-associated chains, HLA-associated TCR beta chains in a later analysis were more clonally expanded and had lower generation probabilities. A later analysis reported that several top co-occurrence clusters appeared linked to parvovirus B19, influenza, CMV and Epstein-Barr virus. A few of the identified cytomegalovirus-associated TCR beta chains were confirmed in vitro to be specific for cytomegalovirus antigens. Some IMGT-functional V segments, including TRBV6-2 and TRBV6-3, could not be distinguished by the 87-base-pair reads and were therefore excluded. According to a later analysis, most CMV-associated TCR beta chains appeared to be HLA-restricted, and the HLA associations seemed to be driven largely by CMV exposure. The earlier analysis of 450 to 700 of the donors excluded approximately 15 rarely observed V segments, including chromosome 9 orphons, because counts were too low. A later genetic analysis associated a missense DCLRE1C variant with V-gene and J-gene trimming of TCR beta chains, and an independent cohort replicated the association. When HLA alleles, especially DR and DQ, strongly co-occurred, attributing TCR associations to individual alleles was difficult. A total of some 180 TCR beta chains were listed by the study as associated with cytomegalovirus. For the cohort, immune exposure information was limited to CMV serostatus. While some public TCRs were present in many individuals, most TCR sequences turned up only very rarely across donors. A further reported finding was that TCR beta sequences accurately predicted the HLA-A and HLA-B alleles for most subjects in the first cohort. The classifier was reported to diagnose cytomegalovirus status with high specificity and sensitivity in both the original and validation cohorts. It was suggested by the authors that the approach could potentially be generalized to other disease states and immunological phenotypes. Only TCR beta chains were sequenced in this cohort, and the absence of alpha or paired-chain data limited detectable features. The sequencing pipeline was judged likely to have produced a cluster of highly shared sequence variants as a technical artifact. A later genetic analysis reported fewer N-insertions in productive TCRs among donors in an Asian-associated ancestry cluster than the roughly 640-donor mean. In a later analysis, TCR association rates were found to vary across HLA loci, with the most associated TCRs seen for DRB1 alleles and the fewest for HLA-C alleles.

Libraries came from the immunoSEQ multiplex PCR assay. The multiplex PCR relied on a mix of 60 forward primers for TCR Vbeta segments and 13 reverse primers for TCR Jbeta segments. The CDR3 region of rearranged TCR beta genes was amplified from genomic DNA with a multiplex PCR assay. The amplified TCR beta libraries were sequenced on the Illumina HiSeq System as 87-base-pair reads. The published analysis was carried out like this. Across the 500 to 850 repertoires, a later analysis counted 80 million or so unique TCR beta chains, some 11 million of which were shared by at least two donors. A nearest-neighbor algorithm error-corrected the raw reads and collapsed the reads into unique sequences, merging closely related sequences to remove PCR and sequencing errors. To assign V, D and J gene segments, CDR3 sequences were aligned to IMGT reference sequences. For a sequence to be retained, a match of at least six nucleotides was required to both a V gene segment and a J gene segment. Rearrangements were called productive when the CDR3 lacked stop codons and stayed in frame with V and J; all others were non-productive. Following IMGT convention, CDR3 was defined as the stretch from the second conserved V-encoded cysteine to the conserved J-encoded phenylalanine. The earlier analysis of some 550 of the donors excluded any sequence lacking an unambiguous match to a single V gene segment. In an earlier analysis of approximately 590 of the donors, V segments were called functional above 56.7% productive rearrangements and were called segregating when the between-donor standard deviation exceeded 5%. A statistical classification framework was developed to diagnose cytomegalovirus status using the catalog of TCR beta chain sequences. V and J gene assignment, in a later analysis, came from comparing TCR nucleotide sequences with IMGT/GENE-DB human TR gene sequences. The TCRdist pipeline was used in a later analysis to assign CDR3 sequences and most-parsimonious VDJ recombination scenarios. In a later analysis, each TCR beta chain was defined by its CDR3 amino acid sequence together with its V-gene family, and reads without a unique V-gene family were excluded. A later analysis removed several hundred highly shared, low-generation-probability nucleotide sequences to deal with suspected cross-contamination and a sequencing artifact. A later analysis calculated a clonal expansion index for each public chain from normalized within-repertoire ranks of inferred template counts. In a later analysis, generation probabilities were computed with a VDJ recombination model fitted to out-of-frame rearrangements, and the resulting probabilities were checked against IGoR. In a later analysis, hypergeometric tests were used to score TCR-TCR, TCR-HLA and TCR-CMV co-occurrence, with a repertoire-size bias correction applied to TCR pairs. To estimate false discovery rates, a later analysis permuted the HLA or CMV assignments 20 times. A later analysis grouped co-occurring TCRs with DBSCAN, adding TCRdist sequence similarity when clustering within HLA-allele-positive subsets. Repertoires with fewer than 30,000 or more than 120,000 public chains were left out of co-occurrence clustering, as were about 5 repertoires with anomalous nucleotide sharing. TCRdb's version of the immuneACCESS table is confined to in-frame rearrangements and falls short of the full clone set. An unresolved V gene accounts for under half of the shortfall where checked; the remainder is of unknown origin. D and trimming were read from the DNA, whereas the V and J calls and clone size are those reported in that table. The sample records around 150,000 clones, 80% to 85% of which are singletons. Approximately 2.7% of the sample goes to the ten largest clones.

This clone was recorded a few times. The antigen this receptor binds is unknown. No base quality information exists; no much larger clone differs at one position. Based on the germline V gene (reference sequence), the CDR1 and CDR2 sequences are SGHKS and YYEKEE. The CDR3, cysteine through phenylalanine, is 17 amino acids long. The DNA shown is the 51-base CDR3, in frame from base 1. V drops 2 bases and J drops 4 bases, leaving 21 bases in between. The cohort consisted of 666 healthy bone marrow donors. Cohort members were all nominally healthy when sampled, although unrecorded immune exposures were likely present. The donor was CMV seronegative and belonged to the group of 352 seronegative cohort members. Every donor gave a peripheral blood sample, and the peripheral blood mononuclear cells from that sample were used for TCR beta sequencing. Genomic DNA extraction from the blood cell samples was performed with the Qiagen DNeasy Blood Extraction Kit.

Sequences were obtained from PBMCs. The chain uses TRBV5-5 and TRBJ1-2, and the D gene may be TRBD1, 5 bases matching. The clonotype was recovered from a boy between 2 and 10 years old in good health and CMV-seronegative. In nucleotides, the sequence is TGTGCCAGCAGCTTCAGCTCCCCGAAGGGAGGGACCTATGGCTACACCTTC. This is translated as CASSFSSPKGGTYGYTF.